This TCR beta chain was identified during a study of blood T cell repertoires in COVID-19. Overall study context: Italy, Spain and the United States were the sources of the convalescent and acute COVID-19 samples. From T cells, B-cell-depleted T cells, or PBMCs came the material, which was cDNA or gDNA.

Source study methods: Scientists estimated how many nucleated cells there were by amplifying reference gene primers. Sequencing was performed with immunoSEQ multiplex PCR; in TCRdb, only in-frame clones are kept and a portion is missing. For V, J and clone size, that table is used; D and trimming come from the DNA. The top ten clones hold around 11% of a sample with some 100,000 clones, around four fifths of them seen once. The CDR3 has 15 amino acids. Germline V lookup: CDR1 LGHNA, CDR2 YSLEER. V lost 4 bases to trimming and J lost 0 bases; unmatched junction nucleotides: 4. The TCR originated in a woman between 65 and 79 years old with active or convalescent COVID-19. V and J are TRBV4-3 and TRBJ2-3; 7 nucleotides agree with TRBD2. The sequencing sample was made of peripheral blood. CDR3 DNA sequence: TGCGCCAGCAGCCCCGGGGGGTACAGCACAGATACGCAGTATTTT. This gives the protein CASSPGGYSTDTQYF.